This TCR beta chain was retrieved from a study of cytomegalovirus exposure and HLA in healthy donors. Regarding the study as a whole: Specific recognition of CMV antigens was confirmed in vitro for a few chains (all CMV-associated). Within an earlier analysis, most TCR beta V segments proved productive either about 90% or about 30% of the time.

The CDR3 extends over 15 amino acids. Germline CDR1 reads SNHLY; CDR2 reads FYNNEI. Deletions cut 6 bases from V and 5 bases from J, with 17 bases between. Notes on this clone: The target antigen is unknown.

A multiplex PCR was run with 60 Vbeta primers and 13 Jbeta primers. Profiling relied on immunoSEQ multiplex PCR, and the TCRdb table lists in-frame clones only, not all of them. The sample consists of around 100,000 clones, 70% to 75% of them appearing once. The receptor comes from a man aged 35-49 years in good health and CMV-seronegative. This rearrangement joins TRBV2 to TRBJ1-3; possibly TRBD1 for D (6 bases). The sample comprised PBMCs. The CDR3 loop reads CASSLDRNNRNTIYF. The CDR3 coding sequence is TGTGCCAGCAGCCTCGACAGGAATAACAGAAACACCATATATTTT.